The present T cell receptor (beta chain) was sequenced within a study of control samples from healthy donors and cancer patients. The assay was immunoSEQ multiplex PCR, and TCRdb's table has in-frame clones only and misses some. This sample carries tens of thousands of clones, around nine tenths of them seen once, and the ten largest clones take approximately 0.8%. The sample taken for sequencing was PBMCs. The receptor comes from a man aged 30 to 39 with colorectal cancer.

In nucleotides, the CDR3 is TGTGCCAGTAGTATAACCCAAGCTAACTATGGCTACACCTTC. Translated: CASSITQANYGYTF. This chain joins TRBV19 and TRBJ1-2; D is uncertain. Germline V gives CDR1 LNHDA, CDR2 SQIVND (reference sequence). V gave up 2 bases and J gave up 0 bases, with 7 bases separating them. This CDR3 has 14 amino acids. Full variable domain (missing parts from reference TRBV19 and TRBJ1-2): DGGITQSPKYLFRKEGQNVTLSCEQNLNHDAMYWYRQDPGQGLRLIYYSQIVNDFQKGDIAEGYSVSREKKESFPLTVTSAQKNPTAFYLCASSITQANYGYTFGSGTRLTVV.